Included here is one T cell receptor (beta chain) sequence, with context. Its target is not known. The data were obtained in a study of cytomegalovirus exposure and HLA in healthy donors. Findings of the study overall: First-cohort TCR clusters tended to co-occur in the 130 or so validation repertoires, a later analysis found. Rare sequences made up most TCRs, while some public TCRs were found in many donors. Associated with cytomegalovirus, according to the listing, were around 160 TCR beta chains. The authors confirmed in vitro that a few CMV-associated chains were specific for CMV antigens.

Germline assignment: CDR1 SGHDN and CDR2 FVKESK. The CDR3 is 13 amino acids. The V end lost 4 bases, the J end lost 1 base, and 8 bases lay between the germline ends. The data were produced by immunoSEQ multiplex PCR, yet TCRdb's version contains in-frame clones alone and is incomplete. Of about 65,000 clones listed, approximately 96% are singletons. V usage is TRBV14 and J usage is TRBJ2-7, with D possibly being TRBD1 (6 bases). This sequence originates from a man between 18 and 35 years old in good health and CMV-seropositive. The sequenced material came from PBMCs. CDR3 DNA: TGTGCCAGCAGCCTGGGACATTCCTACGAGCAGTACTTC. Protein: CASSLGHSYEQYF. The entire variable domain, with the rest obtained from reference TRBV14 and TRBJ2-7, is as follows: EAGVTQFPSHSVIEKGQTVTLRCDPISGHDNLYWYRRVMGKEIKFLLHFVKESKQDESGMPNNRFLAERTGGTYSTLKVQPAELEDSGVYFCASSLGHSYEQYFGPGTRLTVT.